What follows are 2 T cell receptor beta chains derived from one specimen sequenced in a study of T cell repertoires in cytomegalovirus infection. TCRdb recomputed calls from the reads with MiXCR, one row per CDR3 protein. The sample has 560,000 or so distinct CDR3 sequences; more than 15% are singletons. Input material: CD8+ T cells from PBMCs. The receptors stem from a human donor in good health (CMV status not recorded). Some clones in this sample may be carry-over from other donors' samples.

The CDR3 spells CASRTPLRGPRGGANVLTF. The DNA of the CDR3 is TGTGCCAGTAGAACCCCTCTGAGGGGTCCTAGGGGGGGGGCCAACGTCCTGACTTTC. The rearrangement uses TRBV19 and TRBJ2-6; a weak D match, TRBD1 (6 bases). In germline, CDR1 is LNHDA, CDR2 SQIVND (reference sequence). V gave up 6 bases and J gave up 4 bases, with 25 bases separating them. The CDR3 has 19 amino acids.

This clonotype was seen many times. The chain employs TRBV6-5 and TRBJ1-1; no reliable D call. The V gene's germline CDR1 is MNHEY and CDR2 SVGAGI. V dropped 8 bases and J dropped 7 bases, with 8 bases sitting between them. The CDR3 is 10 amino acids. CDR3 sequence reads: CASGYGEAFF. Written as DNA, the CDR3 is TGTGCCAGCGGATATGGTGAAGCTTTCTTT.